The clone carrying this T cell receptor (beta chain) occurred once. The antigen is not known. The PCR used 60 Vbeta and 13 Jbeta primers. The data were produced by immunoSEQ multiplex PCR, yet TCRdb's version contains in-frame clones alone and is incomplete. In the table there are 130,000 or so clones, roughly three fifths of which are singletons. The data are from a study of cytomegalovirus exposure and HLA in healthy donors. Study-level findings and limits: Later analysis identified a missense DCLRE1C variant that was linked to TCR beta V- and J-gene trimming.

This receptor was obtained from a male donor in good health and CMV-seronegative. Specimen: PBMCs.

This CDR3 is CASSRGPGEGEKLFF. For the CDR3, the DNA is TGTGCCAGCAGCCGCGGCCCAGGGGAGGGTGAAAAACTGTTTTTT. This chain links TRBV7-6 with TRBJ1-4; D possibly corresponds to TRBD1 (6 bases). The CDR3 spans 15 residues. V lost 5 bases and J 7 bases, leaving 17 bases between the germline ends. Germline loops: CDR1 SGHVS, CDR2 FNYEAQ. Together with reference TRBV7-6 and TRBJ1-4, the CDR3 gives the full variable domain: GAGVSQSPRYKVTKRGQDVALRCDPISGHVSLYWYRQALGQGPEFLTYFNYEAQQDKSGLPNDRFSAERPEGSISTLTIQRTEQRDSAMYRCASSRGPGEGEKLFFGSGTQLSVL.